Presented here are 8 T cell receptor beta chains from one specimen sequenced in a study of a mutant IDH1 vaccine in newly diagnosed glioma. Repertoires were generated with immunoSEQ multiplex PCR, while TCRdb's copy carries only in-frame clones and drops some. Of tens of thousands of clones listed, about three quarters are singletons. This sample's time point: week 23, last vaccination. Vaccine doses each comprised 300 ug of mutant IDH1 20-mer peptide, with topical imiquimod. The antigens for these receptors are not known. This specimen was PBMCs, taken from a glioma patient whose treatment included an IDH1 peptide vaccine. All receptors come from a woman aged 40 to 50 with glioma. Some clones in this sample may be carry-over from other donors' samples.

This clone was seen a few times. The genes are TRBV5-6 and TRBJ1-1, with 7 bases that match TRBD1. Trimming cost V 5 bases and J 3 bases; bases outside gene matches: 4. CDR3 size: 13 residues. CDR1 is SGHDT and CDR2 is YYEEEE in the germline V gene. The CDR3 DNA reads as TGTGCCAGCAGGGGAACAGGGGACACTGAAGCTTTCTTT. The encoded protein is CASRGTGDTEAFF.

The chain links TRBV18 to TRBJ1-5; D uncertain. The CDR3 runs 13 residues. Looked up from germline, CDR1 is KGHSH and CDR2 is LQKENI. V was trimmed by 3 bases and J by 4 bases, leaving 7 bases between them. For the CDR3, the DNA is TGTGCCAGCTCACCGTTAGATAATCAGCCCCAGCATTTT. Its translation is CASSPLDNQPQHF. The full variable domain, completed using reference TRBV18 and TRBJ1-5, is NAGVMQNPRHLVRRRGQEARLRCSPMKGHSHVYWYRQLPEEGLKFMVYLQKENIIDESGMPKERFSAEFPKEGPSILRIQQVVRGDSAAYFCASSPLDNQPQHFGDGTRLSIL.

The rearrangement joins TRBV10-1 to TRBJ2-1, with TRBD1 matching over 10 bases. Germline loops: CDR1 WNHNN, CDR2 SYGVQD (reference sequence). The CDR3 length is 17 residues. Trimming cost V 2 bases and J 0 bases; bases outside gene matches: 4. CDR3 DNA: TGCGCCAGCAGTGAGAAGGACAGGGGGAGCTCCTACAATGAGCAGTTCTTC. It is translated as CASSEKDRGSSYNEQFF.

This clone was recorded once. This chain joins TRBV2 and TRBJ2-3, with TRBD1 identical over 7 bases. Germline trimming cut 6 bases from V and 2 bases from J; bases unmatched to any gene: 8. Germline lookup yields CDR1 SNHLY and CDR2 FYNNEI. CDR3 length equals 15 residues. In nucleotides, the CDR3 is TGTGCCAGCAGCCTACTGGGACAGAACACAGATACGCAGTATTTT. Translation gives CASSLLGQNTDTQYF.

Only a few counts were recorded for this clone. The chain employs TRBV19 and TRBJ1-1; TRBD1 might be the D (6 bases). Germline V lookup: CDR1 LNHDA, CDR2 SQIVND (reference sequence). The CDR3 has 15 residues. The V and J ends lost 1 base and 1 base respectively, with 10 bases between them. CDR3 residues: CASSIARGQNTEAFF. CDR3 DNA sequence: TGTGCCAGTAGTATAGCTCGGGGGCAGAACACTGAAGCTTTCTTT.

This rearrangement joins TRBV2 to TRBJ2-7; D is possibly TRBD1 (6 bases). This CDR3 has 13 amino acids. The V end lost 6 bases, the J end lost 1 base, and 10 bases lay between the germline ends. Germline V gene lookup returns CDR1 SNHLY and CDR2 FYNNEI. The CDR3 loop reads CASRRTGSYEQYF. CDR3 in DNA: TGTGCCAGCAGAAGAACAGGGTCCTACGAGCAGTACTTC.

The V call is TRBV23-1, the J call TRBJ1-4; D unclear. TRBV23-1 is marked as an open reading frame, function uncertain. V lost 8 bases and J lost 4, with 20 bases in between. The CDR3 has 16 amino acids. CDR3 bases: TGCGCCAGCCCCCCCCTGAACCGGGGTCATAATGAAAAACTGTTTTTT. Its protein product is CASPPLNRGHNEKLFF.

The V call is TRBV5-4, the J call TRBJ1-3; no clear D gene. The length of the CDR3 is 14 residues. Trimming took 3 bases from V and 0 from J, leaving 7 bases between them. The germline V gene has CDR1 SGHNT and CDR2 YYREEE (reference sequence). The CDR3 sequence: CASSSRSSGNTIYF. The CDR3 DNA sequence: TGTGCCAGCAGCTCCAGAAGCTCTGGAAACACCATATATTTT.